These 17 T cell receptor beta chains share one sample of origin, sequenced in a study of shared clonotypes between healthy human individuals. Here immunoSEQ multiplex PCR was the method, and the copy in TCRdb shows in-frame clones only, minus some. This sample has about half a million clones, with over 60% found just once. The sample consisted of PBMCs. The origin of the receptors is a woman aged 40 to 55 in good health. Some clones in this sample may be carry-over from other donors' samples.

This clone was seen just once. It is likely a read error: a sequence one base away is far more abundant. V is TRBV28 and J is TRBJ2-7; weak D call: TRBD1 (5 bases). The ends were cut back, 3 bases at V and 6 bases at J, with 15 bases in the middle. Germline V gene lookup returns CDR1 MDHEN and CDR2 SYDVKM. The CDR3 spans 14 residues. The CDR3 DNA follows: TGTGCCAGCAGTTTGACGACAGCCGAATGCGAGCAGTACTTC. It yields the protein CASSLTTAECEQYF.

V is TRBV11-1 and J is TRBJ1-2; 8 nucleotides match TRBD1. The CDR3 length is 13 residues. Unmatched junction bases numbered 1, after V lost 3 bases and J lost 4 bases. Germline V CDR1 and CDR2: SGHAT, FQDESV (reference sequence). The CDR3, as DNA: TGTGCCAGCAGCTTCAGGGGGCTCTATGGCTACACCTTC. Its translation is CASSFRGLYGYTF.

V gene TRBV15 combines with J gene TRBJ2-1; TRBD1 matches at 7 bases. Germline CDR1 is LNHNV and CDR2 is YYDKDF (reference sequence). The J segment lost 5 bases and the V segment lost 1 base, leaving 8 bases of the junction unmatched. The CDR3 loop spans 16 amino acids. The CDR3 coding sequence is TGTGCCACCAGCAGAGTACGAACGGGACAGAACAATGAGCAGTTCTTC. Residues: CATSRVRTGQNNEQFF.

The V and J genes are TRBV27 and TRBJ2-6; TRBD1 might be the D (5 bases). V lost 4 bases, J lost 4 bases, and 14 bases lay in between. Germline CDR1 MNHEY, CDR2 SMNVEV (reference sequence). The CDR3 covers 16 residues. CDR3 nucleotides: TGTGCCAGCAGTTGGGCCAGGGTTACGGGGGCCAACGTCCTGACTTTC. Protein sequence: CASSWARVTGANVLTF.

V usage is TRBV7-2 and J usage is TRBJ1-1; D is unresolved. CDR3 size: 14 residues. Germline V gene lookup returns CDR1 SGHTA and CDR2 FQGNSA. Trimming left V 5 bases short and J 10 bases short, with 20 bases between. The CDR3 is CASSRPGTRKVAFF. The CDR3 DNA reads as TGTGCCAGCAGCCGTCCCGGAACAAGGAAGGTAGCTTTCTTT.

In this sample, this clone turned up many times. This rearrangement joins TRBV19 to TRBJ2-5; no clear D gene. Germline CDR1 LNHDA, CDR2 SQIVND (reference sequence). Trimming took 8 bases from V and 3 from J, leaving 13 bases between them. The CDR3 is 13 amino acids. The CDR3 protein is CASGQGNEETQYF. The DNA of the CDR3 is TGTGCCAGTGGTCAAGGAAACGAAGAGACCCAGTACTTC.

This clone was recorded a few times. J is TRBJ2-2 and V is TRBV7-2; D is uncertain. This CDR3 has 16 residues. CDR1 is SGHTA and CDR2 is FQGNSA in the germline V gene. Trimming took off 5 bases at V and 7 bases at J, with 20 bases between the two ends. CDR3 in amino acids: CASSAIGPLSGGELFF. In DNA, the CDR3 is TGTGCCAGCAGCGCCATTGGCCCCCTATCTGGCGGGGAGCTGTTTTTT.

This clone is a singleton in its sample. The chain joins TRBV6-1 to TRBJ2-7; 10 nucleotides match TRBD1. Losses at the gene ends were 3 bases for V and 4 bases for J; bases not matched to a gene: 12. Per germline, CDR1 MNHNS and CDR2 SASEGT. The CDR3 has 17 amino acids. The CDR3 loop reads CASSDARMDRGGYEQYF. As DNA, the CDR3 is TGTGCCAGCAGTGATGCCAGAATGGACAGGGGGGGATACGAGCAGTACTTC.

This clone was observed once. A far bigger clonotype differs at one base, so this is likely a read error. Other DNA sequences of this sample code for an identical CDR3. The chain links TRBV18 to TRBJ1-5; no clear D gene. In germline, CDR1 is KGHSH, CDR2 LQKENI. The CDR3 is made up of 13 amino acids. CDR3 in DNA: TGTGCCAGCTCACCAGGGAGCAATCAGCCCCAGCATTTC. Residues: CASSPGSNQPQHF.

This CDR3 is CAISEAGGYGYTF. CDR3 bases: TGTGCCATCAGTGAGGCGGGGGGATATGGCTACACCTTC. V gene TRBV10-3 combines with J gene TRBJ1-2; D possibly corresponds to TRBD1 (5 bases). The germline CDR1 and CDR2 sequences are ENHRY and SYGVKD. The CDR3 has 13 residues. V was clipped by 2 bases and J by 5 bases, with 9 bases between them.

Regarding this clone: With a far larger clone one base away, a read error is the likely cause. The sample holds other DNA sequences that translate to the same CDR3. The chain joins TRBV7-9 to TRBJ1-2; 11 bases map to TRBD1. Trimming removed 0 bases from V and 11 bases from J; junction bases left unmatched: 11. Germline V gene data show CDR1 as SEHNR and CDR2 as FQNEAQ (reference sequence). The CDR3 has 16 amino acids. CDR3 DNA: TGTGCCAGCAGCTTAGCCAACCCGGGACAGGGGGGTGGTTACACCTTC. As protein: CASSLANPGQGGGYTF.

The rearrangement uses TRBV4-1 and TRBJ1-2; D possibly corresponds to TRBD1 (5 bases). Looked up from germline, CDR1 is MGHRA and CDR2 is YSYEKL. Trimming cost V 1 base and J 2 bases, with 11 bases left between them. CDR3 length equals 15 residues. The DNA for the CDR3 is TGCGCCAGCAGCCAAGGGGCAGGGTCGAACTATGGCTACACCTTC. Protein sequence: CASSQGAGSNYGYTF.

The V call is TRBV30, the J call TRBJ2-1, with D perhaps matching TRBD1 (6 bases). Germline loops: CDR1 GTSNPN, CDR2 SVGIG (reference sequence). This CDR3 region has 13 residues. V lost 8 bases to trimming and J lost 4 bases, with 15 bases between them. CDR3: CAQQGSQYNEQFF. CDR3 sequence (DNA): TGTGCCCAGCAGGGGTCCCAATACAATGAGCAGTTCTTC.

Here the CDR3 reads CASSLYVGSYNEQFF. DNA for the CDR3: TGTGCCAGCAGCTTGTACGTGGGCTCCTACAATGAGCAGTTCTTC. The genes are TRBV5-4 and TRBJ2-1; unclear D gene. Germline loops: CDR1 SGHNT, CDR2 YYREEE (reference sequence). V lost 1 base and J lost 0, with 8 bases in between. This CDR3 region has 15 residues.

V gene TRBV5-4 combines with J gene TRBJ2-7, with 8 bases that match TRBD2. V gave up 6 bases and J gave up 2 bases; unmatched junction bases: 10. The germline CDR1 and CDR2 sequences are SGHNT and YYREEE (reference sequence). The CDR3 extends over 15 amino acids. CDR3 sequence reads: CASNQLAELPYEQYF. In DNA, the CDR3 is TGTGCCAGCAACCAACTAGCGGAGCTACCCTACGAGCAGTACTTC.

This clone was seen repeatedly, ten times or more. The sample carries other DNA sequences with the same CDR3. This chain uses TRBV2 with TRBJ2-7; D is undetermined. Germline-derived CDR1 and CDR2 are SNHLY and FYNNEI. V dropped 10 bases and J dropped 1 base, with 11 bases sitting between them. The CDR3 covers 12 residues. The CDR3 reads CATQAPSYEQYF. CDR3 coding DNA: TGTGCCACCCAGGCACCTTCCTACGAGCAGTACTTC.

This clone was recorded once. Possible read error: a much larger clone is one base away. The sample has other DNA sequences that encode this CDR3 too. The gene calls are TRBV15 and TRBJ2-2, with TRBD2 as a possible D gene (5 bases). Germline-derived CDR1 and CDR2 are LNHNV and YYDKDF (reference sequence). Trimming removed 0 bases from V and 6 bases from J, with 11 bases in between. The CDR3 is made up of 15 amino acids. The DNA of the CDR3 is TGTGCCACCAGCAGAGAAATTGAGGGCTCCGGGGAGCTGTTTTTT. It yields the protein CATSREIEGSGELFF.